Each of the 10 T cell receptor beta chains below was sequenced from the same sample in a study of PD-L1 blockade in urothelial cancer. Indicated time point: pretreatment peripheral blood. The method was immunoSEQ multiplex PCR; TCRdb's version includes in-frame clones alone and lacks a portion of them. The profile shows around 40,000 clones, approximately 90% of them singletons. The material sequenced was PBMCs, taken around atezolizumab (anti-PD-L1) treatment. The source is a woman aged 60 to 75 with urothelial cancer.

The chain combines TRBV5-1 with TRBJ2-3, with D hard to call. V was trimmed by 1 base and J by 1 base, leaving 4 bases between them. The CDR3 sequence is 13 residues long. CDR1 is SGHRS, CDR2 YFSETQ, per germline. In DNA, the CDR3 is TGCGCCAGCAGCTTGAGCGGCACAGATACGCAGTATTTT. As protein: CASSLSGTDTQYF.

The rearrangement uses TRBV30 and TRBJ1-4, with no clear D. The CDR3 is 15 residues long. Germline CDR1 is GTSNPN and CDR2 is SVGIG (reference sequence). Trimming left V 2 bases short and J 4 bases short, with 14 bases between. CDR3 in DNA: TGTGCCTGGAGTCGCAACCTAGGGAGTAATGAAAAACTGTTTTTT. Translation gives CAWSRNLGSNEKLFF. The complete variable domain, with remaining parts taken from reference TRBV30 and TRBJ1-4, reads SQTIHQWPATLVQPVGSPLSLECTVEGTSNPNLYWYRQAAGRGLQLLFYSVGIGQISSEVPQNLSASRPQDRQFILSSKKLLLSDSGFYLCAWSRNLGSNEKLFFGSGTQLSVL.

The chain couples TRBV11-1 to TRBJ2-5; D not resolved. Per the germline V gene, CDR1 is SGHAT and CDR2 is FQDESV (reference sequence). The CDR3 is 13 amino acids. Trimming left V 1 base short and J 3 bases short, with 6 bases between. The CDR3 spells CASSLVVEETQYF. The CDR3 DNA follows: TGTGCCAGCAGCTTAGTGGTAGAAGAGACCCAGTACTTC.

The chain recombines TRBV5-1 with TRBJ2-5, with 10 bases that match TRBD2. CDR3 length equals 15 residues. With V trimmed by 2 bases and J by 1 base, 2 bases remained unmatched. CDR1 and CDR2 (germline): SGHRS, YFSETQ. The DNA for the CDR3 is TGCGCCAGCAGCTTAGCGGGAGGGGTCCAAGAGACCCAGTACTTC. It yields the protein CASSLAGGVQETQYF.

The genes are TRBV5-4 and TRBJ2-5, with 8 bases matching TRBD1. Germline values: CDR1 SGHNT, CDR2 YYREEE (reference sequence). The CDR3 is 17 amino acids. Losses at the gene ends were 0 bases for V and 5 bases for J; bases not matched to a gene: 12. In DNA form, the CDR3 reads TGTGCCAGCAGCTTGGATAATCCCGGACAGGGTTGGGAGACCCAGTACTTC. Its translation: CASSLDNPGQGWETQYF. Full variable domain (rest looked up from reference TRBV5-4 and TRBJ2-5): ETGVTQSPTHLIKTRGQQVTLRCSSQSGHNTVSWYQQALGQGPQFIFQYYREEENGRGNFPPRFSGLQFPNYSSELNVNALELDDSALYLCASSLDNPGQGWETQYFGPGTRLLVL.

The V and J genes are TRBV28 and TRBJ2-6, with D hard to call. The CDR3 has 18 residues. Germline V gene sequence: CDR1 MDHEN, CDR2 SYDVKM. Between the trimmed V and J ends, which lost 3 bases and 0 bases, there was a span of 15 bases. Written as DNA, the CDR3 is TGTGCCAGCAGTTTTATTGGCTTTTCCGCCTCTGGGGCCAACGTCCTGACTTTC. As protein: CASSFIGFSASGANVLTF.

The chain has TRBV5-4 and TRBJ1-2, with TRBD1 as a possible D gene (6 bases). Between the trimmed V and J ends, which lost 4 bases and 6 bases, there was a span of 13 bases. There are 13 residues in the CDR3. Germline V lookup: CDR1 SGHNT, CDR2 YYREEE (reference sequence). In DNA form, the CDR3 reads TGTGCCAGCAGCACTGGTTGGACAGATGGCTACACCTTC. Translating gives CASSTGWTDGYTF. The full variable domain, with the rest looked up from reference TRBV5-4 and TRBJ1-2, is ETGVTQSPTHLIKTRGQQVTLRCSSQSGHNTVSWYQQALGQGPQFIFQYYREEENGRGNFPPRFSGLQFPNYSSELNVNALELDDSALYLCASSTGWTDGYTFGSGTRLTVV.

The V call is TRBV6-5, the J call TRBJ1-5; 10 nucleotides match TRBD1. V dropped 5 bases and J dropped 7; count of bases not matched to a gene: 8. The CDR3 is made up of 15 amino acids. CDR1 and CDR2 (germline): MNHEY, SVGAGI. CDR3 loop: CASSKTGTGVQPQHF. The CDR3 coding sequence is TGTGCCAGCAGTAAAACCGGGACAGGGGTCCAGCCCCAGCATTTT.

The chain couples TRBV4-2 to TRBJ2-2, with TRBD1 as a possible D gene (6 bases). The CDR3 runs 16 residues. Germline V CDR1 and CDR2: LGHNA, YNFKEQ. With 2 bases removed from V and 1 base from J, the gap between germline ends came to 11 bases. CDR3 in amino acids: CASSQLGQMNTGELFF. The CDR3 DNA reads TGTGCCAGCAGCCAACTCGGACAGATGAACACCGGGGAGCTGTTTTTT.

V gene TRBV18 combines with J gene TRBJ2-1; possible D gene TRBD2, 5 bases. V was clipped by 2 bases and J by 9 bases, with 11 bases between them. The CDR3 covers 13 residues. Germline lookup yields CDR1 KGHSH and CDR2 LQKENI. The CDR3 here is CASSPGSVGEQFF. Written as DNA, the CDR3 is TGTGCCAGCTCACCAGGGAGTGTCGGTGAGCAGTTCTTC.